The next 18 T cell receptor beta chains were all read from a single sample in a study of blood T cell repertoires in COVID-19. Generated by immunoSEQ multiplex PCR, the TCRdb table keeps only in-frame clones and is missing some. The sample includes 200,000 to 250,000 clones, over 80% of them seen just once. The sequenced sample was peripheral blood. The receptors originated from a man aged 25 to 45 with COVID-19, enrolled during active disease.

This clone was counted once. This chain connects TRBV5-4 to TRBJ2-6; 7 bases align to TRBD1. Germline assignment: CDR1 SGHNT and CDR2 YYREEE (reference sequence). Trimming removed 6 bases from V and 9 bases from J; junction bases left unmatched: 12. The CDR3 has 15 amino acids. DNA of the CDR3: TGTGCCAGCACCCTTTTCGGGACAGCGGTCAACGTCCTGACTTTC. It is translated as CASTLFGTAVNVLTF.

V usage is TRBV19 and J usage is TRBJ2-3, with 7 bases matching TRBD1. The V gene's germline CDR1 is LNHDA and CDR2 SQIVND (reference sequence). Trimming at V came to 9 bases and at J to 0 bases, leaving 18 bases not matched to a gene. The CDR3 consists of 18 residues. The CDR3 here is CASASGQRSWSSTDTQYF. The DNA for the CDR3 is TGTGCCAGCGCCTCGGGACAGAGATCATGGTCTAGCACAGATACGCAGTATTTT. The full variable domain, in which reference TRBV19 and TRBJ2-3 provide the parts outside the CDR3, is DGGITQSPKYLFRKEGQNVTLSCEQNLNHDAMYWYRQDPGQGLRLIYYSQIVNDFQKGDIAEGYSVSREKKESFPLTVTSAQKNPTAFYLCASASGQRSWSSTDTQYFGPGTRLTVL.

CDR3 sequence reads: CASSLYLARGAGNTIYF. CDR3 sequence (DNA): TGTGCCAGCAGCTTGTACCTCGCCCGCGGGGCTGGAAACACCATATATTTT. This chain connects TRBV5-6 to TRBJ1-3; no clear D gene. Between the trimmed V and J ends, which lost 1 base and 2 bases, there was a span of 16 bases. CDR1 and CDR2 (germline): SGHDT, YYEEEE. The CDR3 has 17 residues.

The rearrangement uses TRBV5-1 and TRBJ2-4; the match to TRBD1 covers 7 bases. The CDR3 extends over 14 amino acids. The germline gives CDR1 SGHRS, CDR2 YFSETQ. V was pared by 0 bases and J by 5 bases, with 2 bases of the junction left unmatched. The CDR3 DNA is TGCGCCAGCAGCTTGGGAGGGGGCGAAAACATTCAGTACTTC. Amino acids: CASSLGGGENIQYF.

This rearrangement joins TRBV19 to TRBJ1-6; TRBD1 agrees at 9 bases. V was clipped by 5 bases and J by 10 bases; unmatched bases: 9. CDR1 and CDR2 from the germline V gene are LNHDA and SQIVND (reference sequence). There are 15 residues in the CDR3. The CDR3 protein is CASSAGTGPGSPLHF. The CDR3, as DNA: TGTGCCAGTAGTGCAGGGACAGGGCCTGGGTCACCCCTCCACTTT.

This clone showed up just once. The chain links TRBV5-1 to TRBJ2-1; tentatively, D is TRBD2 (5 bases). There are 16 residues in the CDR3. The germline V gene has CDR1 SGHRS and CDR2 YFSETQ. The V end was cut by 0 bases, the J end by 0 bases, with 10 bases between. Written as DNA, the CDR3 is TGCGCCAGCAGCTTGGATGGGAGCCCCTCCTACAATGAGCAGTTCTTC. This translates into CASSLDGSPSYNEQFF.

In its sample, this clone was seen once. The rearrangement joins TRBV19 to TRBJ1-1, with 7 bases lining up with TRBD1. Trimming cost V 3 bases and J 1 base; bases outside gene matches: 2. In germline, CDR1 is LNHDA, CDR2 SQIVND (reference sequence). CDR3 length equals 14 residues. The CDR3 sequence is CASSMRDRNTEAFF. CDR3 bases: TGTGCCAGTAGTATGCGGGACAGGAACACTGAAGCTTTCTTT.

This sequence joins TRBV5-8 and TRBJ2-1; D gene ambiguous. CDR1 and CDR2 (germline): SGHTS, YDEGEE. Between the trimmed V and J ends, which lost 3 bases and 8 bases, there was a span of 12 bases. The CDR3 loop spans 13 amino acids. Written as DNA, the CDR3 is TGTGCCAGCAGCTCGTGGAGCGAATATGAGCAGTTCTTC. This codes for CASSSWSEYEQFF.

CDR3 sequence (DNA): TGTGCCAGCAGCTCTGGACAGGGAGGGTACAATGAGCAGTTCTTC. As protein: CASSSGQGGYNEQFF. The V call is TRBV9, the J call TRBJ2-1, with D tentatively TRBD1 (8 bases). V lost 4 bases to trimming and J lost 4 bases, with 15 bases between them. There are 15 residues in the CDR3. Germline assignment: CDR1 SGDLS and CDR2 YYNGEE.

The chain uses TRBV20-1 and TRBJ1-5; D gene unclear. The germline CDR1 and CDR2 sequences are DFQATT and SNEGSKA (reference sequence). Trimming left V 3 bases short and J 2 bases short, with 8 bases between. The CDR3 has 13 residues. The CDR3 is CSASPFRNQPQHF. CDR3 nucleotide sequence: TGCAGTGCTAGTCCGTTCCGCAATCAGCCCCAGCATTTT.

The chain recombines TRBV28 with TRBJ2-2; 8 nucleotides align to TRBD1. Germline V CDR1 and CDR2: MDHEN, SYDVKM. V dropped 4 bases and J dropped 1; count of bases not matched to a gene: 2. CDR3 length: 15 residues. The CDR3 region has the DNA TGTGCCAGCAGTTGGGACAGGAGGAACACCGGGGAGCTGTTTTTT. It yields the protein CASSWDRRNTGELFF.

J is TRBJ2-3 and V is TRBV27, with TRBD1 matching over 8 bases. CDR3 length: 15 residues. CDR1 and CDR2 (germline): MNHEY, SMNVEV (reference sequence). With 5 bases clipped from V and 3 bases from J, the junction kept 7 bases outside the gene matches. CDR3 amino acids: CASSLNRGITDTQYF. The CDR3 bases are TGTGCCAGCAGTCTTAACAGGGGGATTACAGATACGCAGTATTTT.

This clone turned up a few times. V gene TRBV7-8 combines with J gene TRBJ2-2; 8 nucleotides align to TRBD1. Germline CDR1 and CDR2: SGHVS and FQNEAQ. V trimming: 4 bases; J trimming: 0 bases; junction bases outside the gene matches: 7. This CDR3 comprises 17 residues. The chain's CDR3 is CASSYDQGAANTGELFF. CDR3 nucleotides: TGTGCCAGCAGCTACGACCAGGGGGCGGCGAACACCGGGGAGCTGTTTTTT.

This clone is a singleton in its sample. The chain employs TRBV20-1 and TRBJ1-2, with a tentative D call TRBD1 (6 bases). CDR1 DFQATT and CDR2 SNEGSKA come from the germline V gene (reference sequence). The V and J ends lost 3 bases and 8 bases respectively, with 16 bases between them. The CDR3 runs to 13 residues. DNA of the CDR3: TGCAGTGCTAGTCGGCAGGGGACCAGCGGCTACACCTTC. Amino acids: CSASRQGTSGYTF.

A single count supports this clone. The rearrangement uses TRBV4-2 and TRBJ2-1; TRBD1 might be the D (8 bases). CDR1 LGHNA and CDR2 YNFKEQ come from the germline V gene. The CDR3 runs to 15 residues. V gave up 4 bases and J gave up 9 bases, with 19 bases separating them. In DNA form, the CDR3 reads TGTGCCAGCAGCCCAGCGGGACAGGCGGACGGTGAGCAGTTCTTC. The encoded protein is CASSPAGQADGEQFF.

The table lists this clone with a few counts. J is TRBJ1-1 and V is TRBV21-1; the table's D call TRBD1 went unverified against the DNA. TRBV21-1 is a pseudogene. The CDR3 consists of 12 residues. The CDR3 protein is CASSKGASEAFF. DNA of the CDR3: TGTGCCAGCAGTAAGGGGGCAAGTGAAGCTTTCTTT.

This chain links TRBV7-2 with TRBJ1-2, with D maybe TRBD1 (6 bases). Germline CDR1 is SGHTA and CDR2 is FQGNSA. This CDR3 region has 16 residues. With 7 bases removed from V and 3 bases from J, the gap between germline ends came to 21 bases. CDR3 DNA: TGTGCCAGCAAACGGGGAGGGACAAGTTTCCACTATGGCTACACCTTC. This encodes CASKRGGTSFHYGYTF. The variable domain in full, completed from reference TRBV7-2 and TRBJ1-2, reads GAGVSQSPSNKVTEKGKDVELRCDPISGHTALYWYRQSLGQGLEFLIYFQGNSAPDKSGLPSDRFSAERTGGSVSTLTIQRTQQEDSAVYLCASKRGGTSFHYGYTFGSGTRLTVV.

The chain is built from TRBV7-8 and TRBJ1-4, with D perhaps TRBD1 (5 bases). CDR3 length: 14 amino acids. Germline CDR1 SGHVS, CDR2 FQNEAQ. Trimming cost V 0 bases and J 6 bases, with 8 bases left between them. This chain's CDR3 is CASSLAETDEKLFF. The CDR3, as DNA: TGTGCCAGCAGCTTAGCCGAGACAGATGAAAAACTGTTTTTT.